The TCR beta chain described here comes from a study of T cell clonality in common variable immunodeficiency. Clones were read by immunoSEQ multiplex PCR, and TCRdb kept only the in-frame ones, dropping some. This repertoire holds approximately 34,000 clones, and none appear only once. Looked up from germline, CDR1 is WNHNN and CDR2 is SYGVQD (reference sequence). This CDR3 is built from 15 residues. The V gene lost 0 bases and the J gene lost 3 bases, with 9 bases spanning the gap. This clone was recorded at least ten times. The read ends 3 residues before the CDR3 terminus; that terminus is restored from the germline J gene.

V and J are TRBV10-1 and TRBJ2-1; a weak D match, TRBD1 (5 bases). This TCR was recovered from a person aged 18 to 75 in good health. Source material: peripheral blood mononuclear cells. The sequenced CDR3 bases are TGCGCCAGCAGTGAGTCGGCAGGGATCTACAATGAG. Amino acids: CASSESAGIYNE. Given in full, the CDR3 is CASSESAGIYNEQFF.